This TCR beta chain was identified in a study of blood T cell repertoires in COVID-19. Overall study context: Samples of COVID-19 (acute and convalescent) were obtained from the United States, Italy and Spain. From T cells, B-cell-depleted T cells, or PBMCs came the material, which was cDNA or gDNA.

This clone was picked up one time. Original handling: Estimates of nucleated cell counts were drawn from the amplification of reference gene primers. Assay: immunoSEQ multiplex PCR; the TCRdb copy retains only in-frame clones and omits some. That table gives V, J and clone size, and the DNA gave D and trimming. The sample includes around 180,000 clones, around 89% of them seen just once. The V gene lost 3 bases and the J gene lost 5 bases, with 10 bases spanning the gap. The CDR3 is 13 amino acids. The sequencing input was peripheral blood. The rearrangement uses TRBV12-3 or TRBV12-4 and TRBJ2-5; D gene uncertain. This TCR came from a man aged 60-69 years with acute or convalescent COVID-19. CDR3 region: CASSLKLRETQYF. The CDR3 nucleotides are TGTGCCAGCAGTTTGAAACTCAGGGAGACCCAGTACTTC.